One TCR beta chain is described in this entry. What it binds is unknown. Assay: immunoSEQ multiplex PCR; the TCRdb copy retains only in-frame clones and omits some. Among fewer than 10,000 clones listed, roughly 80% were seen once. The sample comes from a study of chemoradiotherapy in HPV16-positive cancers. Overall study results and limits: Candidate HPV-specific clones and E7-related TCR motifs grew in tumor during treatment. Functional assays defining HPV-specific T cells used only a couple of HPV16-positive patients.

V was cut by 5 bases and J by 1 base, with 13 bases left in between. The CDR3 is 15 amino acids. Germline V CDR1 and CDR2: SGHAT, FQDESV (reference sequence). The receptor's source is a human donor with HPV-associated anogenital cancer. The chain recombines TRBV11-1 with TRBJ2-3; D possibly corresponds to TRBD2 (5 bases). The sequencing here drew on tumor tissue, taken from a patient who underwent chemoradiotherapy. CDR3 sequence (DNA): TGTGCCAGCAGCCTTGGGGAGTGGGGCACAGATACGCAGTATTTT. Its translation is CASSLGEWGTDTQYF. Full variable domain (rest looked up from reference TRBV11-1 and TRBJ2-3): EAEVAQSPRYKITEKSQAVAFWCDPISGHATLYWYRQILGQGPELLVQFQDESVVDDSQLPKDRFSAERLKGVDSTLKIQPAELGDSAMYLCASSLGEWGTDTQYFGPGTRLTVL.